The sequence of this T cell receptor beta chain was determined in a study of vaccination and CD4 T cells after COVID-19. Treatment of the sample: approximately 11-day PBMC culture with coronavirus spike peptide pools or control peptides (ViraFEST assay). The collection of CD4+ T cells from the unexposed donor took place before the COVID-19 pandemic (2011-2018). From unexposed donors, CD4+ T cells were probed, cells permitting, with SARS-CoV-2 S/N and four cold-coronavirus spikes. Germline loops: CDR1 SGHNT, CDR2 YYREEE (reference sequence). The CDR3 has 14 residues. Trimming cost V 0 bases and J 0 bases, with 6 bases left between them. CD4+ T cells that had been cultured provided DNA sequenced with the Oncomine TCR Beta short-read assay. TCRdb analysed the PCR reads with MiXCR anew, one entry per CDR3 protein. The sample lists some 7,000 distinct CDR3 sequences; 35% to 45% were seen once. This clonotype was seen more than once but under ten times. Its antigen is not known.

This sequence originates from a human donor in good health. The genes are TRBV5-4 and TRBJ1-2; no definite D call. Specimen: CD4+ T cells from blood, cultured in vitro. CDR3: CASSLGGTNYGYTF. The CDR3 DNA sequence: TGTGCCAGCAGCTTGGGTGGGACTAACTATGGCTACACCTTC.